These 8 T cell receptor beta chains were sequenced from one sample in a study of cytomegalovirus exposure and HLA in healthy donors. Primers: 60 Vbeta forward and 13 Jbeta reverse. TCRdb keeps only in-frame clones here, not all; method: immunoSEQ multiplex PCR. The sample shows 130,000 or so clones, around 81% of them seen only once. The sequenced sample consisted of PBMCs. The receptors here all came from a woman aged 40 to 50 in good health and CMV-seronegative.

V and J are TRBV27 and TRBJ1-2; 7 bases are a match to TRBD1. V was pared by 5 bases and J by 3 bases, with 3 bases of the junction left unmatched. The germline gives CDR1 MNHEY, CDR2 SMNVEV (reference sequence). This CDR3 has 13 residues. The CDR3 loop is CASSPGTDYGYTF. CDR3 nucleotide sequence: TGTGCCAGCAGTCCCGGGACAGACTATGGCTACACCTTC.

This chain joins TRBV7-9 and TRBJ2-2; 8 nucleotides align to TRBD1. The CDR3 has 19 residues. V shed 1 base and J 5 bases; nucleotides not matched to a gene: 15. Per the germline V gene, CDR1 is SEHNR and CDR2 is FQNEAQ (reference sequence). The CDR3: CASSLELGQGARGTGELFF. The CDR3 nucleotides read TGTGCCAGCAGCTTAGAATTGGGGCAGGGGGCGCGAGGAACCGGGGAGCTGTTTTTT.

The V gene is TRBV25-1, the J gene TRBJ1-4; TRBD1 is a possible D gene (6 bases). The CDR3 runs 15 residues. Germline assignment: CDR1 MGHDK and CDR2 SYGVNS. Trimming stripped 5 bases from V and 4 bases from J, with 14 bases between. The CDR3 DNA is TGTGCCAGCAGTTCTCAGGGGCCCCGTAATGAAAAACTGTTTTTT. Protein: CASSSQGPRNEKLFF. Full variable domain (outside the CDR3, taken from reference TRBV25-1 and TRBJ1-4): EADIYQTPRYLVIGTGKKITLECSQTMGHDKMYWYQQDPGMELHLIHYSYGVNSTEKGDLSSESTVSRIRTEHFPLTLESARPSHTSQYLCASSSQGPRNEKLFFGSGTQLSVL.

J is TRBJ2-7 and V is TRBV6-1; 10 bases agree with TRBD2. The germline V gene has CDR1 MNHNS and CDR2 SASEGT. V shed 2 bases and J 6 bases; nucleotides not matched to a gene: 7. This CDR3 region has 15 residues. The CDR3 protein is CASSESSGGRGEQYF. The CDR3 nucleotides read TGTGCCAGCAGTGAATCTAGCGGGGGAAGGGGCGAGCAGTACTTC.

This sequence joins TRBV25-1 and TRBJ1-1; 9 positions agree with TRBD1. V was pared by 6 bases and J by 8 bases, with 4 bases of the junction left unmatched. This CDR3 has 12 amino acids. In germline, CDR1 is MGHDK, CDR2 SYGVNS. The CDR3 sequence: CASSNRGPEAFF. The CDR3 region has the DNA TGTGCCAGCAGCAACAGGGGGCCCGAAGCTTTCTTT.

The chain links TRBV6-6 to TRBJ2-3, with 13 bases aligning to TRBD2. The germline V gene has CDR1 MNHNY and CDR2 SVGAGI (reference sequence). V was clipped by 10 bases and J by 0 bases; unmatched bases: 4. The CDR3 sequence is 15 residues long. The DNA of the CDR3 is TGTGCCACCGCGACTAGCGGGAGGAGCACAGATACGCAGTATTTT. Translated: CATATSGRSTDTQYF.

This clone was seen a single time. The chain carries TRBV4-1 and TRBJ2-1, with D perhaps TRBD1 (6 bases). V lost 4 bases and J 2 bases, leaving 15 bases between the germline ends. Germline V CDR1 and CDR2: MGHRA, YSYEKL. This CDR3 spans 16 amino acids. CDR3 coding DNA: TGCGCCAGCAGCCTCCAACCCGAGGGGGCCTACAATGAGCAGTTCTTC. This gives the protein CASSLQPEGAYNEQFF.

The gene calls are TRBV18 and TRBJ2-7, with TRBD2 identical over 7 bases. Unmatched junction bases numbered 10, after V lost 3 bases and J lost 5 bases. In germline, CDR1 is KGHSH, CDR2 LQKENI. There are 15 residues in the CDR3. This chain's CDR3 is CASSPGGGSRNEQYF. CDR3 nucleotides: TGTGCCAGCTCACCTGGTGGCGGGAGTAGGAACGAGCAGTACTTC.